This T cell receptor (beta chain) is drawn from a study of T cells after yellow fever vaccination. TCRdb re-analysed the 5' RACE reads in MiXCR, keeping a single row per CDR3 protein. The sample lists 250,000 or so distinct CDR3 sequences; roughly 4% were seen once. There are many counts of this clonotype. This receptor was taken from a man between 18 and 35 years old who received the YFV17D yellow fever vaccine. Sequenced material: PBMCs, taken 15 days after the yellow fever booster vaccination.

The CDR3 region is CASSPQIWGPNEQFF. DNA of the CDR3: TGTGCCAGCAGCCCACAAATTTGGGGTCCCAATGAGCAGTTCTTC. The chain is built from TRBV9 and TRBJ2-1; no clear D gene. This CDR3 is built from 15 residues. V dropped 4 bases and J dropped 6 bases, with 17 bases sitting between them. The germline gives CDR1 SGDLS, CDR2 YYNGEE.